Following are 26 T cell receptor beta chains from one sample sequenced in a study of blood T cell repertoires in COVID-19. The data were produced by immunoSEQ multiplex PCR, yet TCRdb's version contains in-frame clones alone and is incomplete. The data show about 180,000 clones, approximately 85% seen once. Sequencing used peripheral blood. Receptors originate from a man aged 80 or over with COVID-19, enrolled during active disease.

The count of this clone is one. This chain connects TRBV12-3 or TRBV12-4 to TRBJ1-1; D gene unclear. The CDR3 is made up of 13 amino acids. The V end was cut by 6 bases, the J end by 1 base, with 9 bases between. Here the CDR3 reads CASRKSRNTEAFF. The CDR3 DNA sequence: TGTGCCAGCAGAAAAAGTAGGAACACTGAAGCTTTCTTT.

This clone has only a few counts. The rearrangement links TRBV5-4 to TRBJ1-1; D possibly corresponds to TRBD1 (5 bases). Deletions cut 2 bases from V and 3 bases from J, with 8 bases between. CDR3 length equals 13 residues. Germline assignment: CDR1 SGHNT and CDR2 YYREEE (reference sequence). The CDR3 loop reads CASSFRVHTEAFF. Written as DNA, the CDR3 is TGTGCCAGCAGCTTCAGGGTGCACACTGAAGCTTTCTTT.

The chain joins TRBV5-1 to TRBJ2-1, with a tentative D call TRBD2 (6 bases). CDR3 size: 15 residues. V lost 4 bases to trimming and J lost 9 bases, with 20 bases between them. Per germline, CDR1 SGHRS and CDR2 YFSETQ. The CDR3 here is CASSEVVREEGEQFF. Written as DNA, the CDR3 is TGCGCCAGCAGCGAGGTGGTGAGGGAGGAGGGTGAGCAGTTCTTC.

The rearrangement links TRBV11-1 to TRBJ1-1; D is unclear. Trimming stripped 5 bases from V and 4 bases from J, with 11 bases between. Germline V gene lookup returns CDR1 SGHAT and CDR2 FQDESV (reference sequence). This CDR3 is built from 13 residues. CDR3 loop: CASSRNTGTEAFF. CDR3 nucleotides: TGTGCCAGCAGCCGAAACACGGGCACTGAAGCTTTCTTT.

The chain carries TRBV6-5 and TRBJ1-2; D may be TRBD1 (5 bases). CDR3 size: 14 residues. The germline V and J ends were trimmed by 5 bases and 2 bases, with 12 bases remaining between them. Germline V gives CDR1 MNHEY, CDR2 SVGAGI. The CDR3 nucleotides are TGTGCCAGCAGTCACTTTGGGGGGAACTATGGCTACACCTTC. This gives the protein CASSHFGGNYGYTF.

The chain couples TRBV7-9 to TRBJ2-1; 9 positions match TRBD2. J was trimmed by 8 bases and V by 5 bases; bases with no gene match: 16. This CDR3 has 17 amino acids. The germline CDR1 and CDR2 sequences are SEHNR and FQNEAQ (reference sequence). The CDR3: CASSPQVGGGASYEQFF. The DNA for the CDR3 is TGTGCCAGCAGCCCCCAAGTGGGCGGGGGGGCCTCGTATGAGCAGTTCTTC.

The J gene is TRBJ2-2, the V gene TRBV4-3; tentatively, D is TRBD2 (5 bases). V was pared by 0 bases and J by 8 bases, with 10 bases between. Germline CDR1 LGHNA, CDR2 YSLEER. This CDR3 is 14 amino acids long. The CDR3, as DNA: TGCGCCAGCAGCCAAGATCACCGGGGAGGGGAGCTGTTTTTT. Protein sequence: CASSQDHRGGELFF.

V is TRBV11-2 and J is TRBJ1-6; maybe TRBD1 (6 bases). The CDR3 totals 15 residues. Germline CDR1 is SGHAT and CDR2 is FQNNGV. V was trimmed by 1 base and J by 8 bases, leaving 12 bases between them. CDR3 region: CASSLATGRDSPLHF. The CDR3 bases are TGTGCCAGCAGCTTAGCAACAGGGCGGGATTCACCCCTCCACTTT.

The CDR3 DNA reads TGTGCCAGCAGTTTTTACAGGGGTAACACTGAAGCTTTCTTT. Translated: CASSFYRGNTEAFF. The V gene is TRBV27, the J gene TRBJ1-1, with 7 bases matching TRBD1. CDR3 length: 14 amino acids. Looked up from germline, CDR1 is MNHEY and CDR2 is SMNVEV (reference sequence). The V gene end was trimmed by 3 bases and the J gene end by 2 bases; junction bases not matched to a gene: 3.

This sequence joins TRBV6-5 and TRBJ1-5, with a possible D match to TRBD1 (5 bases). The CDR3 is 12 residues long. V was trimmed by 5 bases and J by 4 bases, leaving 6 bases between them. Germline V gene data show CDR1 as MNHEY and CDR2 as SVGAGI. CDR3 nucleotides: TGTGCCAGCAGTCAGGGAAATCAGCCCCAGCATTTT. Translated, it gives CASSQGNQPQHF.

The CDR3 DNA is TGTGCCAGCAGCCAGGGGGCCACCGACGTGGGGGAGCTGTTTTTT. This sequence encodes CASSQGATDVGELFF. This chain links TRBV7-9 with TRBJ2-2, with 8 nucleotides matching TRBD1. This CDR3 region has 15 residues. In germline, CDR1 is SEHNR, CDR2 FQNEAQ (reference sequence). V lost 5 bases, J lost 8 bases, and 10 bases stayed unmatched.

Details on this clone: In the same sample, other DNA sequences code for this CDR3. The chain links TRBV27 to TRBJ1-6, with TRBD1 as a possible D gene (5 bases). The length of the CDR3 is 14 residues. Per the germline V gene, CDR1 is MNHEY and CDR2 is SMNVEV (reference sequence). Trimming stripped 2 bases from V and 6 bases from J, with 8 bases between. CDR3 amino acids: CASSLGQGNSPLHF. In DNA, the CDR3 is TGTGCCAGCAGTTTAGGGCAGGGTAATTCACCCCTCCACTTT.

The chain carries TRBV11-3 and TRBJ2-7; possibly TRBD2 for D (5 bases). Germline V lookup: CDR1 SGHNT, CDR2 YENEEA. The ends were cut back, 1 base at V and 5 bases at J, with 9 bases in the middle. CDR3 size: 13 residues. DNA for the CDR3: TGTGCCAGCAGCTTAGGAGAGGGCCACGAGCAGTACTTC. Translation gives CASSLGEGHEQYF.

The CDR3 DNA is TGTGCCAGCAGCGTAGACCCCAGCGTAGCGAACACTGAAGCTTTCTTT. Its translation is CASSVDPSVANTEAFF. The chain joins TRBV9 to TRBJ1-1, with D unclear. Germline-derived CDR1 and CDR2 are SGDLS and YYNGEE. V was pared by 0 bases and J by 1 base, with 13 bases between. This CDR3 is built from 16 residues.

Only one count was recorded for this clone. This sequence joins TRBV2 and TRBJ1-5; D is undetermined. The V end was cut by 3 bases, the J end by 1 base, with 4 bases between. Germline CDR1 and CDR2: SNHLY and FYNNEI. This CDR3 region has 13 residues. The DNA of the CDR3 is TGTGCCAGCAGTGACAGGAGCAATCAGCCCCAGCATTTT. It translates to CASSDRSNQPQHF.

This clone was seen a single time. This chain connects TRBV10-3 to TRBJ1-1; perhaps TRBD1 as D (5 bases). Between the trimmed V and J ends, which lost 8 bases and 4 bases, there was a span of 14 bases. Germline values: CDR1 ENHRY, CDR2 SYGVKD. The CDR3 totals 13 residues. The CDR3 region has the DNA TGTGCCATCGGGGGGAGGGGAGGCACTGAAGCTTTCTTT. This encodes CAIGGRGGTEAFF.

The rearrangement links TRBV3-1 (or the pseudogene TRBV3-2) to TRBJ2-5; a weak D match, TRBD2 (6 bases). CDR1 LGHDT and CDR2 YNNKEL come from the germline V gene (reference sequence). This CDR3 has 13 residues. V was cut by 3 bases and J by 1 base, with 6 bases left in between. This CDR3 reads CASSQGLQETQYF. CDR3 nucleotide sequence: TGTGCCAGCAGCCAGGGACTCCAAGAGACCCAGTACTTC.

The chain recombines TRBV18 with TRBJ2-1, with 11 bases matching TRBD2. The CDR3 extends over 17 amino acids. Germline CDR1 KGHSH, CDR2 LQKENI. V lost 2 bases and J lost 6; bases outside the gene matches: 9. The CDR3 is CASSPGLAGGPSNEQFF. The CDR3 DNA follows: TGTGCCAGCTCACCAGGCCTAGCGGGGGGTCCGAGCAATGAGCAGTTCTTC.

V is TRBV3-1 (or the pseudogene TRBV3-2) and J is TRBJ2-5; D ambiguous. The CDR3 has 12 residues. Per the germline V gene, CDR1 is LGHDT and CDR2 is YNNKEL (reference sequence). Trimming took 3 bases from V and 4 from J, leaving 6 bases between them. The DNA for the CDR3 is TGTGCCAGCAGCCAGTTTAGAGAGACCCAGTACTTC. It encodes CASSQFRETQYF.

CDR3 sequence (DNA): TGTGCCAGCAGCTTTATTTCGGTTGGGAACACCGGGGAGCTGTTTTTT. Amino acids: CASSFISVGNTGELFF. The chain combines TRBV7-2 with TRBJ2-2, with D unresolved. V lost 3 bases and J lost 1, with 12 bases in between. Germline values: CDR1 SGHTA, CDR2 FQGNSA. The length of the CDR3 is 16 residues.

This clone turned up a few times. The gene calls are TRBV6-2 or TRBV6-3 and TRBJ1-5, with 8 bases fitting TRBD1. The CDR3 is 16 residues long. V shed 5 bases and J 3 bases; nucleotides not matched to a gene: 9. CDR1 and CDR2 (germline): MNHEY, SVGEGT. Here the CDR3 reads CASSVKQGENNQPQHF. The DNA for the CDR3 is TGTGCCAGCAGTGTAAAACAGGGGGAGAACAATCAGCCCCAGCATTTT.

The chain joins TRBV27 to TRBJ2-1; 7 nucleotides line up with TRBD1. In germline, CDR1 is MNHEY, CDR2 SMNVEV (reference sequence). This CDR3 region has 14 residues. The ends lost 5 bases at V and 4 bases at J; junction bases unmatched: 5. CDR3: CASSPGDRYNEQFF. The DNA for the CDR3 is TGTGCCAGCAGTCCCGGGGACAGATACAATGAGCAGTTCTTC.

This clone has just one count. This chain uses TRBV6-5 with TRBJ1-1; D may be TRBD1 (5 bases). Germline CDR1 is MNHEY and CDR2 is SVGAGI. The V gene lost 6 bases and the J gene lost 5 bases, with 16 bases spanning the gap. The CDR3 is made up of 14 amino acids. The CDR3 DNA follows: TGTGCCAGCAGCTTTTCTGGGCGGGGGACTGAAGCTTTCTTT. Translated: CASSFSGRGTEAFF.

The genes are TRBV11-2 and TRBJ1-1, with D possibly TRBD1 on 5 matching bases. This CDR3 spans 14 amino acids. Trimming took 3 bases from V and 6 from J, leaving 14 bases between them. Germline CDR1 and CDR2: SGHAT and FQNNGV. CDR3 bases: TGTGCCAGCAGCTTTGGGGCGGCAGGCGCTGAAGCTTTCTTT. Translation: CASSFGAAGAEAFF.

The CDR3 region has the DNA TGTGCCAGCAGGCCTTTTCCGGGACTAGCGGGGGAAGCCAAAAACATTCAGTACTTC. This encodes CASRPFPGLAGEAKNIQYF. V is TRBV28 and J is TRBJ2-4; 14 positions match TRBD2. Germline V lookup: CDR1 MDHEN, CDR2 SYDVKM. This CDR3 comprises 19 residues. The V gene end was trimmed by 6 bases and the J gene end by 0 bases; junction bases not matched to a gene: 10.

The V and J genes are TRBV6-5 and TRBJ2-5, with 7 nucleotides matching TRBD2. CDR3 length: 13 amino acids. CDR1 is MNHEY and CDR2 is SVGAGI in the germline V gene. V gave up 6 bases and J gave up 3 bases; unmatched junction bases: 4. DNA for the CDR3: TGTGCCAGCAGCGGGGGGAAGGAAGAGACCCAGTACTTC. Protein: CASSGGKEETQYF.